The 6 T cell receptor beta chains listed next were all sequenced from one sample in a study of OX40 agonist ivuxolimab in advanced cancers. The table came from immunoSEQ multiplex PCR; TCRdb's copy has only in-frame clones and leaves some out. Of 70,000 or so clones listed, 84% are singletons. The input for sequencing was CD4+ or CD8+ T cells sorted from blood, taken in a trial of the OX40 agonist ivuxolimab. The receptors were gathered from an adult with an advanced solid tumor such as melanoma, head and neck, liver or kidney cancer.

V usage is TRBV10-3 and J usage is TRBJ2-1; D may be TRBD1 (6 bases). V lost 11 bases and J lost 2, with 16 bases in between. The CDR3 is 14 amino acids. Germline lookup yields CDR1 ENHRY and CDR2 SYGVKD. The CDR3 DNA sequence: TGTGCCGTTAGAGGACAGTCAGCCTACAATGAGCAGTTCTTC. Amino acid sequence: CAVRGQSAYNEQFF.

The V call is TRBV7-9, the J call TRBJ2-1; D gene unclear. V was pared by 2 bases and J by 3 bases, with 8 bases between. Germline lookup yields CDR1 SEHNR and CDR2 FQNEAQ (reference sequence). The CDR3 totals 14 residues. CDR3 nucleotide sequence: TGTGCCAGCAGCTTATCGACGGTCTACAATGAGCAGTTCTTC. Its protein is CASSLSTVYNEQFF.

This chain joins TRBV28 and TRBJ1-6, with unresolved D. Deletions cut 5 bases from V and 10 bases from J, with 9 bases between. This CDR3 region has 12 residues. Germline values: CDR1 MDHEN, CDR2 SYDVKM. The CDR3 DNA follows: TGTGCCAGCAGTGTGATGGGGTCACCCCTCCACTTT. Translating gives CASSVMGSPLHF. The full variable domain, in which reference TRBV28 and TRBJ1-6 provide the parts outside the CDR3, is DVKVTQSSRYLVKRTGEKVFLECVQDMDHENMFWYRQDPGLGLRLIYFSYDVKMKEKGDIPEGYSVSREKKERFSLILESASTNQTSMYLCASSVMGSPLHFGNGTRLTVT.

This chain connects TRBV18 to TRBJ2-2, with 9 bases identical to TRBD2. This CDR3 contains 16 residues. J lost 5 bases, V lost 3 bases, and 7 bases had no gene match. Per the germline V gene, CDR1 is KGHSH and CDR2 is LQKENI. The CDR3 nucleotides are TGTGCCAGCTCACCGGGAGGGACTAGCATTACCGGGGAGCTGTTTTTT. Residues: CASSPGGTSITGELFF.

The rearrangement links TRBV5-5 to TRBJ1-3; D is ambiguous. Germline V CDR1 and CDR2: SGHKS, YYEKEE (reference sequence). Trimming removed 0 bases from V and 6 bases from J, with 10 bases in between. The CDR3 loop spans 14 amino acids. The DNA for the CDR3 is TGTGCCAGCAGCTTGGGAGGGAGTCAAAACACCATATATTTT. Encoded protein: CASSLGGSQNTIYF.

The chain recombines TRBV18 with TRBJ2-5, with D perhaps TRBD2 (5 bases). This CDR3 has 13 residues. With 2 bases removed from V and 3 bases from J, the gap between germline ends came to 7 bases. Germline V lookup: CDR1 KGHSH, CDR2 LQKENI. CDR3 DNA sequence: TGTGCCAGCTCACCAGGGCGGGAAGAGACCCAGTACTTC. Translation: CASSPGREETQYF.